This T cell receptor (beta chain) was retrieved from a study of shared clonotypes between healthy human individuals. CD8 cells classed as naive were CD45RO-negative and positively selected for CCR7, excluding terminally differentiated effector memory CD45RA+ cells. There were only Caucasian adults among the donors, and all lived in Nashville, Tennessee. The V and J ends lost 3 bases and 5 bases respectively, with 9 bases between them. Germline V gene data show CDR1 as SGHNT and CDR2 as YYREEE (reference sequence). This CDR3 has 13 residues. This table comes from immunoSEQ multiplex PCR, and its TCRdb copy is limited to in-frame clones, with some not included. The repertoire holds approximately 810,000 clones, 90% to 95% seen once, with more than 20% in the top ten.

Specimen: naive CD8+ T cells sorted from blood. This clonotype originated in a man younger than 45 in good health. The V and J genes are TRBV5-4 and TRBJ2-1; maybe TRBD2 (5 bases). This CDR3 reads CASSSTRNNEQFF. The CDR3 DNA follows: TGTGCCAGCAGCTCCACTAGAAACAATGAGCAGTTCTTC.